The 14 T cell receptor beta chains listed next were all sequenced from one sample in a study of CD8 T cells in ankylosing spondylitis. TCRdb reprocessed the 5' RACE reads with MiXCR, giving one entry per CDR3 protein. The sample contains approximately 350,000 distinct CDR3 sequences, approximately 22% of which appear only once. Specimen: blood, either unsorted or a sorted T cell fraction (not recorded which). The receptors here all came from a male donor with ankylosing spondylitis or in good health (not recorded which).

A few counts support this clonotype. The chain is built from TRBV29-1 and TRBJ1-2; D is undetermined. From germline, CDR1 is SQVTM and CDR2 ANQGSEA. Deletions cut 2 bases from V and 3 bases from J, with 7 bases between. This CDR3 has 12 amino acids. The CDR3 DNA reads TGCAGCGTTGAATTTGGAGACTATGGCTACACCTTC. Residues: CSVEFGDYGYTF.

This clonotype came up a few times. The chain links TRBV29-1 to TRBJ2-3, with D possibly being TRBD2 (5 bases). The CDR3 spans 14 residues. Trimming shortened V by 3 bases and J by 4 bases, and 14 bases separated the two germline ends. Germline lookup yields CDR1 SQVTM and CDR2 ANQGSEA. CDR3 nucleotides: TGCAGCGTTGATAATGAGGGTGGGGCAGATACGCAGTATTTT. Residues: CSVDNEGGADTQYF.

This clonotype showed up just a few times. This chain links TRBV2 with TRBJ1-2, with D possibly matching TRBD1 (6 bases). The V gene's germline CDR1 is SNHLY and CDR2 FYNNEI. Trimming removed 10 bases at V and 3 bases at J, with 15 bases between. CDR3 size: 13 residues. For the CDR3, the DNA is TGTGCCATTCCGGACAGTCGTCACTATGGCTACACCTTC. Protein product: CAIPDSRHYGYTF.

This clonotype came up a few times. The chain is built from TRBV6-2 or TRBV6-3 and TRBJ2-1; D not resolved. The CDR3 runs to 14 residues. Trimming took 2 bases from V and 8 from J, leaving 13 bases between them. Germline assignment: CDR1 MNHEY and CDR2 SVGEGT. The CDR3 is CASSYPPRGDEQFF. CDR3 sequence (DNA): TGTGCCAGCAGTTACCCCCCTCGAGGAGATGAGCAGTTCTTC.

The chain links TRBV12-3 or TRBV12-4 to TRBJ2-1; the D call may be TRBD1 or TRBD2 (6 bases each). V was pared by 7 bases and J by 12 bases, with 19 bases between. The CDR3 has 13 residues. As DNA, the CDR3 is TGTGCCAGCAAGAGGGGGGTGGGTTTGGGGCAGTTCTTC. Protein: CASKRGVGLGQFF.

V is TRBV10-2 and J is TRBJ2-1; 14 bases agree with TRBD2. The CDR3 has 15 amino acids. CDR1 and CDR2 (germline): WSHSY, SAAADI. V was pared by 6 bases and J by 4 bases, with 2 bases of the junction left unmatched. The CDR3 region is CASRGLAGVYNEQFF. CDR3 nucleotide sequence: TGCGCCAGCAGGGGACTAGCGGGGGTTTACAATGAGCAGTTCTTC.

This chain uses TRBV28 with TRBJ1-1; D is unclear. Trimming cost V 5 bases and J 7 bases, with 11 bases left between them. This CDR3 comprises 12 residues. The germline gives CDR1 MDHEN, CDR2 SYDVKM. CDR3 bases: TGTGCCAGCAGTACCGTGGTGGTTGAAGCTTTCTTT. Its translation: CASSTVVVEAFF.

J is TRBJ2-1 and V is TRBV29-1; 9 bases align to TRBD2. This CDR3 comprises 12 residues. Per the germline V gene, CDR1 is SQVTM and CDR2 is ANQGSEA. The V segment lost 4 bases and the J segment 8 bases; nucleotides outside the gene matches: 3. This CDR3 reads CSVVASGDEQFF. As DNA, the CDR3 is TGCAGCGTTGTGGCTAGCGGGGATGAGCAGTTCTTC.

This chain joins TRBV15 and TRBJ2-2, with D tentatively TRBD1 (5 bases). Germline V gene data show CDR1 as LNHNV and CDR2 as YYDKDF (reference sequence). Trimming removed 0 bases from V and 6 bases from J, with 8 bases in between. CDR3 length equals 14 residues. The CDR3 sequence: CATSRDRASGELFF. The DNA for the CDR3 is TGTGCCACCAGCAGAGACAGGGCGTCCGGGGAGCTGTTTTTT.

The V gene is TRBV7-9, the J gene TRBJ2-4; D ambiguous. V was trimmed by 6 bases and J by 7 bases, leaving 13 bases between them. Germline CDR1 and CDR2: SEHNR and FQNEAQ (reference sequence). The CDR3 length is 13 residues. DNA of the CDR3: TGTGCCAGCAGTAAAGAAGAAAGGAACATTCAGTACTTC. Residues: CASSKEERNIQYF.

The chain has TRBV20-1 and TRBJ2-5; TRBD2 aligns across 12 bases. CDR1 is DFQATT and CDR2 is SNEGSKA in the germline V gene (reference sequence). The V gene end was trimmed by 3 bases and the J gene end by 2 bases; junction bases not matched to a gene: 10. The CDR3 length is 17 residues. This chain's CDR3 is CSASGASGGAGQETQYF. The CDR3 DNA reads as TGCAGTGCTAGCGGGGCTAGCGGGGGGGCGGGTCAAGAGACCCAGTACTTC.

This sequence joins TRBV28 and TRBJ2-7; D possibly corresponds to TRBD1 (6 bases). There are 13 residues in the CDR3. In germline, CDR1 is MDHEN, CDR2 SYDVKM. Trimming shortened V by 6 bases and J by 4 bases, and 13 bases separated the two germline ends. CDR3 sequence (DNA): TGTGCCAGCAGCCTACAGGGTTGGTACGAGCAGTACTTC. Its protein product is CASSLQGWYEQYF.

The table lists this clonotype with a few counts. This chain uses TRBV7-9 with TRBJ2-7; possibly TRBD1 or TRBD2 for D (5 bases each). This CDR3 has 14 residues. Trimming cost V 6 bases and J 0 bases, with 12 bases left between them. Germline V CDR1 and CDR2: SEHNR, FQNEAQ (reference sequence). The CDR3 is CASSSPGRSYEQYF. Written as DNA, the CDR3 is TGTGCCAGCAGTTCCCCGGGACGCTCCTACGAGCAGTACTTC.

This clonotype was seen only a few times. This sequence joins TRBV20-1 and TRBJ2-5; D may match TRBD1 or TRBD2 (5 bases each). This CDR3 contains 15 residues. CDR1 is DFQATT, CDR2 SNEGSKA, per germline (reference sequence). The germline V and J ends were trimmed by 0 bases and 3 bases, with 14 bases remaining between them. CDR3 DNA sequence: TGCAGTGCTAGAGATACCATGGGGACCAAAGAGACCCAGTACTTC. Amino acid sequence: CSARDTMGTKETQYF.